The next 30 T cell receptor beta chains were all read from a single sample in a study of PD-L1 blockade in urothelial cancer. Clones were read by immunoSEQ multiplex PCR, and TCRdb kept only the in-frame ones, dropping some. The table has tens of thousands of clones, about four fifths seen once. Here the sequenced sample was PBMCs, taken around atezolizumab (anti-PD-L1) treatment. Source of these receptors: a man aged 70-80 years with urothelial cancer.

The V gene is TRBV5-1, the J gene TRBJ2-2; TRBD1 matches 11 bases. The V and J ends lost 0 bases and 3 bases, in that order; junction bases with no gene match: 10. This CDR3 is built from 19 residues. Germline values: CDR1 SGHRS, CDR2 YFSETQ. In DNA, the CDR3 is TGCGCCAGCAGCTTGGCCAGGACAGGGGGCGCGAGGTACACCGGGGAGCTGTTTTTT. Protein product: CASSLARTGGARYTGELFF.

This sequence joins TRBV7-2 and TRBJ2-7; 8 bases fit TRBD2. In germline, CDR1 is SGHTA, CDR2 FQGNSA. V trimming: 5 bases; J trimming: 3 bases; junction bases outside the gene matches: 3. The CDR3 contains 13 residues. CDR3 region: CASSPGGGYEQYF. DNA for the CDR3: TGTGCCAGCAGCCCCGGGGGGGGCTACGAGCAGTACTTC.

This clone was detected only once. The gene calls are TRBV5-1 and TRBJ2-7; tentative D call: TRBD2 (7 bases). This CDR3 is built from 15 residues. The germline V and J ends were trimmed by 7 bases and 0 bases, with 17 bases remaining between them. Germline V CDR1 and CDR2: SGHRS, YFSETQ. CDR3 in amino acids: CASAQGRGSSYEQYF. CDR3 sequence (DNA): TGCGCCAGCGCTCAGGGGCGGGGGAGCTCCTACGAGCAGTACTTC.

The V gene is TRBV29-1, the J gene TRBJ2-3, with TRBD2 matching 8 bases. CDR1 is SQVTM and CDR2 is ANQGSEA in the germline V gene. With V trimmed by 3 bases and J by 4 bases, 9 bases remained unmatched. This CDR3 spans 15 amino acids. CDR3 DNA sequence: TGCAGCGTTGAGCCCCCCCCGGGAGGGGCAGATACGCAGTATTTT. Protein product: CSVEPPPGGADTQYF.

The CDR3 spells CASSWLRGDTIYF. The CDR3 nucleotides read TGTGCCAGCAGCTGGCTCCGGGGAGACACCATATATTTT. The V and J genes are TRBV7-9 and TRBJ1-3; D is unclear. CDR1 is SEHNR and CDR2 is FQNEAQ in the germline V gene (reference sequence). The CDR3 contains 13 residues. V was clipped by 4 bases and J by 8 bases, with 12 bases between them. The variable domain in full, completed from reference TRBV7-9 and TRBJ1-3, reads DTGVSQNPRHKITKRGQNVTFRCDPISEHNRLYWYRQTLGQGPEFLTYFQNEAQLEKSRLLSDRFSAERPKGSFSTLEIQRTEQGDSAMYLCASSWLRGDTIYFGEGSWLTVV.

The chain combines TRBV7-8 with TRBJ2-7; 10 positions agree with TRBD2. This CDR3 comprises 16 residues. V shed 4 bases, J shed 0 bases, and the junction held 6 bases outside the gene matches. Germline CDR1 is SGHVS and CDR2 is FQNEAQ. Here the CDR3 reads CASSSLSGRFSYEQYF. DNA of the CDR3: TGTGCCAGCAGCTCCCTTAGCGGGAGGTTCTCCTACGAGCAGTACTTC. The complete variable domain, with remaining parts taken from reference TRBV7-8 and TRBJ2-7, reads GAGVSQSPRYKVAKRGQDVALRCDPISGHVSLFWYQQALGQGPEFLTYFQNEAQLDKSGLPSDRFFAERPEGSVSTLKIQRTQQEDSAVYLCASSSLSGRFSYEQYFGPGTRLTVT.

The chain is built from TRBV7-9 and TRBJ2-3; TRBD2 agrees at 12 bases. The V segment lost 6 bases and the J segment 5 bases; nucleotides outside the gene matches: 9. This CDR3 spans 16 amino acids. Germline V gene sequence: CDR1 SEHNR, CDR2 FQNEAQ (reference sequence). The CDR3 DNA is TGTGCCAGCAGTCGCAATCTAGCGGGAGGGGAAGATACGCAGTATTTT. Protein: CASSRNLAGGEDTQYF.

This sequence joins TRBV7-8 and TRBJ1-1; tentatively, D is TRBD1 (5 bases). V lost 1 base to trimming and J lost 3 bases, with 12 bases between them. Germline V gene lookup returns CDR1 SGHVS and CDR2 FQNEAQ. The CDR3 runs to 15 residues. The CDR3 spells CASSLEGVPYTEAFF. The CDR3 coding sequence is TGTGCCAGCAGCTTAGAAGGGGTCCCGTACACTGAAGCTTTCTTT.

The V call is TRBV7-3, the J call TRBJ2-1; 8 nucleotides line up with TRBD1. V was pared by 1 base and J by 5 bases, with 4 bases of the junction left unmatched. This CDR3 spans 15 amino acids. Germline V gene sequence: CDR1 SGHTA, CDR2 FQGTGA. CDR3 in DNA: TGTGCCAGCAGCTTAAGCAGGGGGCAACACAATGAGCAGTTCTTC. Encoded protein: CASSLSRGQHNEQFF.

This clone was detected only a few times. This rearrangement joins TRBV9 to TRBJ2-3; 8 bases agree with TRBD2. The germline V gene has CDR1 SGDLS and CDR2 YYNGEE. The trim removed 0 bases at V and 4 bases at J, leaving 4 bases unmatched. This CDR3 has 15 residues. CDR3 residues: CASSVVGGGSDTQYF. Written as DNA, the CDR3 is TGTGCCAGCAGCGTAGTCGGGGGGGGCTCAGATACGCAGTATTTT.

The rearrangement joins TRBV29-1 to TRBJ1-1; D is possibly TRBD1 (6 bases). The CDR3 sequence is 12 residues long. Germline CDR1 SQVTM, CDR2 ANQGSEA. The ends were cut back, 0 bases at V and 8 bases at J, with 10 bases in the middle. DNA for the CDR3: TGCAGCGTTGAAGATTGGACAGCCGAAGCTTTCTTT. Residues: CSVEDWTAEAFF.

V is TRBV27 and J is TRBJ2-7, with 16 nucleotides matching TRBD2. The CDR3 totals 18 residues. V lost 8 bases, J lost 1 base, and 11 bases stayed unmatched. The germline V gene encodes CDR1 MNHEY and CDR2 SMNVEV (reference sequence). The CDR3 nucleotides are TGTGCCAGCGCCCCCGGGACTAGCGGGAGGGCCGTTTCCTACGAGCAGTACTTC. This translates into CASAPGTSGRAVSYEQYF.

This chain joins TRBV21-1 and TRBJ2-3; the table's D gene call, TRBD1, was not cross checked with the DNA. TRBV21-1 is a listed pseudogene. CDR3 length: 14 amino acids. DNA of the CDR3: TGTGCCAGCAGGCCGGGACAGTTAACAGATACGCAGTATTTT. Translated, it gives CASRPGQLTDTQYF.

The V call is TRBV29-1, the J call TRBJ2-4, with 8 bases that match TRBD1. This CDR3 is built from 12 residues. V dropped 4 bases and J dropped 9; count of bases not matched to a gene: 5. From germline, CDR1 is SQVTM and CDR2 ANQGSEA. The CDR3 loop reads CSVAGGRGIQYF. The CDR3 DNA sequence: TGCAGCGTTGCAGGGGGCCGGGGCATTCAGTACTTC. Full variable domain (missing parts from reference TRBV29-1 and TRBJ2-4): SAVISQKPSRDICQRGTSLTIQCQVDSQVTMMFWYRQQPGQSLTLIATANQGSEATYESGFVIDKFPISRPNLTFSTLTVSNMSPEDSSIYLCSVAGGRGIQYFGAGTRLSVL.

The chain uses TRBV2 and TRBJ2-1; possible D gene TRBD1, 6 bases. V was cut by 0 bases and J by 7 bases, with 13 bases left in between. The CDR3 totals 15 residues. Germline V CDR1 and CDR2: SNHLY, FYNNEI. The CDR3 region has the DNA TGTGCCAGCAGTGAAGCGGGGGCTCCTGGGAATGAGCAGTTCTTC. This translates into CASSEAGAPGNEQFF.

The J gene is TRBJ2-5, the V gene TRBV28, with 7 bases that match TRBD1. Germline V gene data show CDR1 as MDHEN and CDR2 as SYDVKM. This CDR3 has 13 amino acids. V lost 3 bases and J lost 3; bases outside the gene matches: 1. The CDR3 protein is CASSLTGKETQYF. The CDR3 nucleotides read TGTGCCAGCAGTTTGACAGGGAAAGAGACCCAGTACTTC.

This clone was counted a single time. V gene TRBV6-1 combines with J gene TRBJ2-6, with D hard to call. The V end lost 7 bases, the J end lost 2 bases, and 9 bases lay between the germline ends. This CDR3 contains 14 residues. Germline assignment: CDR1 MNHNS and CDR2 SASEGT. CDR3 residues: CASTSLAGANVLTF. CDR3 in DNA: TGTGCCAGCACCTCATTAGCTGGGGCCAACGTCCTGACTTTC.

V gene TRBV29-1 combines with J gene TRBJ1-1; D is perhaps TRBD1 (5 bases). V lost 6 bases and J lost 0, with 14 bases in between. This CDR3 comprises 14 residues. The germline CDR1 and CDR2 sequences are SQVTM and ANQGSEA. The CDR3 here is CSVTGEGMNTEAFF. As DNA, the CDR3 is TGCAGCGTCACGGGGGAGGGGATGAACACTGAAGCTTTCTTT.

This clone was seen a handful of times. V gene TRBV7-9 combines with J gene TRBJ1-6; D unclear. Germline CDR1 and CDR2: SEHNR and FQNEAQ (reference sequence). V was clipped by 8 bases and J by 1 base, with 12 bases between them. CDR3 length equals 15 residues. The DNA of the CDR3 is TGTGCCAGCGGAGGAGAGGGATCCTATAATTCACCCCTCCACTTT. This gives the protein CASGGEGSYNSPLHF.

This chain connects TRBV7-2 to TRBJ2-7; weak D call: TRBD2 (6 bases). V was shortened by 3 bases and J by 3 bases, with 12 bases between the two germline ends. This CDR3 is 14 amino acids long. Germline loops: CDR1 SGHTA, CDR2 FQGNSA. The CDR3 loop is CASSLRGRLYEQYF. CDR3 bases: TGTGCCAGCAGCTTGCGGGGCAGGCTCTACGAGCAGTACTTC.

The table lists this clone with a count of one. CDR3 region: CASSIGVAGGHEQFF. In DNA, the CDR3 is TGTGCCAGCAGTATTGGGGTAGCGGGTGGCCACGAGCAGTTCTTC. The chain couples TRBV25-1 to TRBJ2-1; 7 bases agree with TRBD2. This CDR3 region has 15 residues. J was trimmed by 10 bases and V by 5 bases; bases with no gene match: 14. CDR1 and CDR2 (germline): MGHDK, SYGVNS.

The chain is built from TRBV18 and TRBJ2-7; D not certain. Trimming shortened V by 5 bases and J by 6 bases, and 14 bases separated the two germline ends. Germline CDR1 reads KGHSH; CDR2 reads LQKENI. The CDR3 has 13 amino acids. DNA for the CDR3: TGTGCCAGCTCAAGAACGAGTCCCGGCGAGCAGTACTTC. Encoded protein: CASSRTSPGEQYF.

The chain combines TRBV19 with TRBJ2-1; 8 bases are a match to TRBD1. Germline lookup yields CDR1 LNHDA and CDR2 SQIVND (reference sequence). V shed 5 bases, J shed 2 bases, and the junction held 5 bases outside the gene matches. The CDR3 sequence is 15 residues long. The CDR3 region has the DNA TGTGCCAGTAGTCTGGGGACAGGACCCTACAATGAGCAGTTCTTC. It is translated as CASSLGTGPYNEQFF.

The chain joins TRBV6-5 to TRBJ1-1; D gene ambiguous. The CDR3 contains 13 residues. Germline CDR1 and CDR2: MNHEY and SVGAGI. Trimming stripped 8 bases from V and 4 bases from J, with 14 bases between. CDR3 protein: CASSRRGGTEAFF. CDR3 in DNA: TGTGCCAGCTCGAGGCGGGGAGGCACTGAAGCTTTCTTT.

This clone was seen a handful of times. This sequence joins TRBV27 and TRBJ1-1; 10 bases line up with TRBD1. The trim removed 6 bases at V and 8 bases at J, leaving 6 bases unmatched. This CDR3 spans 13 amino acids. CDR1 and CDR2 from the germline V gene are MNHEY and SMNVEV (reference sequence). CDR3 region: CASSWDRGREAFF. In DNA, the CDR3 is TGTGCCAGCAGCTGGGACAGGGGCAGGGAAGCTTTCTTT.

The chain recombines TRBV7-3 with TRBJ2-3, with 8 bases fitting TRBD2. From germline, CDR1 is SGHTA and CDR2 FQGTGA. This CDR3 region has 16 residues. V lost 1 base to trimming and J lost 6 bases; unmatched junction nucleotides: 9. CDR3 nucleotides: TGTGCCAGCAGCTTAAACCCCTCCGGGAGGGTGGATACGCAGTATTTT. As protein: CASSLNPSGRVDTQYF. The variable domain in full, completed from reference TRBV7-3 and TRBJ2-3, reads GAGVSQTPSNKVTEKGKYVELRCDPISGHTALYWYRQSLGQGPEFLIYFQGTGAADDSGLPNDRFFAVRPEGSVSTLKIQRTERGDSAVYLCASSLNPSGRVDTQYFGPGTRLTVL.

The chain employs TRBV4-1 and TRBJ2-7; tentatively, D is TRBD2 (6 bases). V was trimmed by 0 bases and J by 6 bases, leaving 18 bases between them. Germline CDR1 reads MGHRA; CDR2 reads YSYEKL. This CDR3 has 16 residues. The CDR3 bases are TGCGCCAGCAGCCAAGATCCCGCAGGGAGGACGGGCGAGCAGTACTTC. The encoded protein is CASSQDPAGRTGEQYF.

The chain combines TRBV27 with TRBJ2-3; 8 nucleotides match TRBD1. The V gene end was trimmed by 7 bases and the J gene end by 3 bases; junction bases not matched to a gene: 6. The V gene's germline CDR1 is MNHEY and CDR2 SMNVEV (reference sequence). The CDR3 spans 14 residues. The CDR3: CASKLTGATDTQYF. CDR3 nucleotide sequence: TGTGCCAGCAAGCTGACAGGGGCAACAGATACGCAGTATTTT.

This chain connects TRBV18 to TRBJ1-1, with D possibly being TRBD1 (6 bases). The CDR3 runs 15 residues. V lost 1 base and J 5 bases, leaving 14 bases between the germline ends. CDR1 is KGHSH and CDR2 is LQKENI in the germline V gene. The CDR3 DNA reads TGTGCCAGCTCACCACGACAGGCCAGTGGTACTGAAGCTTTCTTT. As protein: CASSPRQASGTEAFF.

J is TRBJ2-4 and V is TRBV5-4; D is uncertain. This CDR3 comprises 13 residues. The V and J ends lost 2 bases and 5 bases respectively, with 8 bases between them. Germline values: CDR1 SGHNT, CDR2 YYREEE (reference sequence). CDR3 sequence reads: CASSLKGENIQYF. CDR3 nucleotide sequence: TGTGCCAGCAGCTTAAAAGGAGAAAACATTCAGTACTTC.